Sequencing of this T cell receptor (beta chain) was carried out in a study of Graves' ophthalmopathy and Graves' hyperthyroidism (dated by TCRdb to 2016 to 2019). Notes on the research overall: Peripheral blood was collected before any treatment was given, at the time of initial diagnosis. The study used TCR beta repertoire signatures to distinguish Graves' ophthalmopathy from Graves' hyperthyroidism and to predict progression to ophthalmopathy. In total, 135 blood samples were TCR-sequenced: roughly 45 ophthalmopathy, roughly 80 hyperthyroidism and approximately 17 hyperthyroidism-to-ophthalmopathy patients. To explore V-J signatures that distinguish ophthalmopathy from hyperthyroidism, a discovery set of 95 to 100 patients was enrolled, made up of around 44 with ophthalmopathy and fewer than 60 with stable hyperthyroidism. For independent validation, a separate cohort was made up of fewer than 20 hyperthyroidism patients plus 17 patients who later progressed from hyperthyroidism to ophthalmopathy. In more than five hyperthyroidism patients, T-cell repertoires of thyroid tissue and blood were compared. After sampling, hyperthyroidism patients received methimazole starting at 30 mg daily, and ophthalmopathy patients received high-dose intravenous methylprednisolone. The 100 or so discovery patients were divided at random into training and test sets in a 7:3 ratio. General findings and caveats noted by the study authors: No statistical method was used to set the sample size in advance, and the investigators knew which group each participant was assigned to. Ophthalmopathy was separated from stable hyperthyroidism by the 13-signature model with more than 85% sensitivity and 81% to 84% specificity in cross-validation and with 80%/75% in the test set. Among expanded thyroid clonotypes with frequency above 0.001, most also showed up in blood, which suggests that blood repertoires may reflect the thyroid immune response. In validation, the model predicted ophthalmopathy progression with more than 70% sensitivity and 72.22% specificity; some 13 predicted patients were CT-confirmed with GO in a median of around 6 months.

This clonotype came up many times. Its recognized antigen is unknown. The input lacks base qualities; no much larger clone sits a single base away. TCR beta CDR3 regions were amplified from RNA transcripts for repertoire sequencing. A first-round RT-PCR used HTBI primers with the Qiagen OneStep RT-PCR kit, followed by a second-round multiplex PCR, size selection and purification. Libraries were sequenced paired-end with 100 bp reads on an Illumina HiSeq2000. The study's processing was this. SOAPnuke was used to process the reads, removing any read that contained adapters or uncalled bases, had a mean Phred below 15, or lacked an exact match to the constant primer or identifier. COPE v1.2.5 was used to merge high-quality paired reads. Clonotypes were defined as unique nucleotide sequences and were aligned to IMGT TRB V, D and J references using MiTCR v1.1. The analysis was limited to V-J combinations with a frequency above 0.0001, which together covered approximately 99% of the repertoires. For each V-J combination, a TCR clonal expansion and chaos score was defined as the ratio of F50 clonal expansion to chaos observed in the TCRdist matrix. Features were reduced by Welch's t-statistics and random forest to more than 10 V-J combinations, which fed a naive Bayes classifier. The similarity between thyroid and blood repertoires was quantified using the Morisita-Horn index. Through fastp at Q25 and MiXCR, TCRdb rebuilt clones from the public reads, retaining in-frame beta chains. Each entry is one CDR3 protein sequence, shown with its most common DNA and genes. TCRdb, not the authors, supplied the V and J calls. This sample is represented by almost 400,000 distinct CDR3 sequences; 18% of them were singletons. Of the sample, 1.5% to 2% is held by the ten largest clones.

From cysteine to phenylalanine, the CDR3 is 16 amino acids long. The retained sequence is limited to the CDR3, 48 bases, with the frame set at the first base. Based on the germline V gene, the CDR1 and CDR2 sequences are LGHNA and YNFKEQ. The junction carries 21 bases between V and J, which are trimmed by 2 bases and 10 bases respectively. Patients with ophthalmopathy had moderately to severely active disease, with a Clinical Activity Score of 3 or more, a NOSPECS grade of 4 or more, and a disease duration of less than 3 months. Anyone with other autoimmune diseases, uncontrolled infections, pregnancy or lactation was excluded from the study. Clinical symptoms, serum thyroxine, TRAb, thyroid ultrasound and orbital computed tomography formed the basis of the diagnosis. Using Ficoll-Paque density gradient centrifugation, PBMCs were isolated from 8.5 to 10 ml of fresh peripheral blood. Total RNA was extracted using Trizol reagent, and RNA quality was checked on an Agilent 2100 Bioanalyzer.

The chain was built from TRBV4-2 and TRBJ1-5; possibly the D gene is TRBD1, per 6 matching bases. The source is a woman aged 18-29 years with Graves' ophthalmopathy. Donor details come from another sample of the same person, matched by shared clones. Material for sequencing was peripheral blood. The CDR3 reads as follows: CASSQRYRTEGGPQHF. The DNA sequence is given as TGTGCCAGCAGCCAACGGTATAGGACCGAAGGGGGTCCCCAGCATTTT.